This entry features one T cell receptor (beta chain) sequence. Its antigen is not known. This sample was taken from a study of early T cells in non-severe SARS-CoV-2 infection. Study context: The authors sequenced bulk RNA from unsorted whole blood, leaving chains unpaired. Study outcomes and limitations: Sequences matched to VDJdb favored anti-spike CD8 responses, while private and CD4 specificities were missed.

Tagging with unique molecular identifiers was applied to individual cDNA molecules. From the 5' RACE reads, TCRdb called clonotypes with MiXCR, one entry per CDR3 protein. The repertoire consists of about 38,000 distinct CDR3 sequences, with around 4.6% occurring once and the leading ten covering about a sixth. Germline-derived CDR1 and CDR2 are MGHRA and YSYEKL. The V segment lost 6 bases and the J segment 1 base; nucleotides outside the gene matches: 7. The CDR3 runs to 15 residues. V is TRBV4-1 and J is TRBJ2-7; 9 bases match TRBD2. This clonotype originated in an adult who was a healthcare worker with PCR-confirmed SARS-CoV-2 infection or an uninfected control (not recorded which). Source material: whole blood. CDR3 protein: CASSRGTSNSYEQYF. CDR3 coding DNA: TGCGCCAGCAGTCGCGGGACTAGCAATTCCTACGAGCAGTACTTC.